Presented here are 30 T cell receptor beta chains from one specimen sequenced in a study of Ad26.COV2.S vaccination and SARS-CoV-2 variants. The treatment: roughly 18 received Ad26.COV2.S at low or high dose, single or two shots; about 5 received placebo; per-sample allocation not given. Sample collection was performed on day 63 after the first vaccine or placebo injection. Profiled with immunoSEQ multiplex PCR; TCRdb holds only in-frame clones, not every one. The sample shows under 550,000 clones, 88% of them seen only once. Sample: peripheral blood, taken in a trial of Ad26.COV2.S vaccine versus placebo. All receptors derive from a person between 18 and 60 years old who received the Ad26.COV2.S COVID-19 vaccine or a placebo.

This rearrangement joins TRBV4-1 to TRBJ2-1; TRBD1 is a possible D gene (5 bases). V lost 0 bases to trimming and J lost 8 bases, with 11 bases between them. Per germline, CDR1 MGHRA and CDR2 YSYEKL. CDR3 size: 14 residues. The chain's CDR3 is CASSQDRKGDEQFF. In DNA, the CDR3 is TGCGCCAGCAGCCAAGATCGAAAAGGGGATGAGCAGTTCTTC.

The rearrangement joins TRBV15 to TRBJ2-3; either TRBD1 or TRBD2 may fit D (5 bases each). The V end was cut by 5 bases, the J end by 3 bases, with 15 bases between. There are 15 residues in the CDR3. Germline lookup yields CDR1 LNHNV and CDR2 YYDKDF (reference sequence). As DNA, the CDR3 is TGTGCCACCAGCCTAAACAGGTTAGCGACAGATACGCAGTATTTT. Its translation: CATSLNRLATDTQYF.

V and J are TRBV27 and TRBJ2-1; possibly TRBD1 for D (6 bases). Germline CDR1 and CDR2: MNHEY and SMNVEV (reference sequence). Trimming pared 6 bases from V and 4 bases from J, leaving 25 bases between. The CDR3 is 18 amino acids. The CDR3 loop is CASSPSRQVSRLYNEQFF. The CDR3 DNA follows: TGTGCCAGCAGCCCGAGTCGACAGGTGAGTCGGCTGTACAATGAGCAGTTCTTC.

This clone was observed a handful of times. The chain carries TRBV7-2 and TRBJ1-5; TRBD1 might be the D (5 bases). The CDR3 is 16 residues long. The ends were cut back, 1 base at V and 0 bases at J, with 10 bases in the middle. CDR1 SGHTA and CDR2 FQGNSA come from the germline V gene. The CDR3, as DNA: TGTGCCAGCAGCTTAGGCGACAGAGATAGCAATCAGCCCCAGCATTTT. Translation: CASSLGDRDSNQPQHF. Based on the CDR3 plus reference TRBV7-2 and TRBJ1-5, the full variable domain is GAGVSQSPSNKVTEKGKDVELRCDPISGHTALYWYRQSLGQGLEFLIYFQGNSAPDKSGLPSDRFSAERTGGSVSTLTIQRTQQEDSAVYLCASSLGDRDSNQPQHFGDGTRLSIL.

The chain uses TRBV7-6 and TRBJ1-2; 9 bases are a match to TRBD1. After removal of 0 bases from V and 5 bases from J, the junction contained 1 base not matched to a gene. Germline CDR1 reads SGHVS; CDR2 reads FNYEAQ. The CDR3 has 14 amino acids. The CDR3 coding sequence is TGTGCCAGCAGCTTAGCCGGGACAGGGTATGGCTACACCTTC. The encoded protein is CASSLAGTGYGYTF. Complete variable domain (other parts from reference TRBV7-6 and TRBJ1-2): GAGVSQSPRYKVTKRGQDVALRCDPISGHVSLYWYRQALGQGPEFLTYFNYEAQQDKSGLPNDRFSAERPEGSISTLTIQRTEQRDSAMYRCASSLAGTGYGYTFGSGTRLTVV.

The rearrangement uses TRBV9 and TRBJ2-7; TRBD2 matches at 9 bases. V shed 5 bases and J 3 bases; nucleotides not matched to a gene: 9. The CDR3 loop spans 15 amino acids. Germline V lookup: CDR1 SGDLS, CDR2 YYNGEE. The CDR3 bases are TGTGCCAGCAGTTATCCTAGCGGGGAACTCTACGAGCAGTACTTC. It codes for CASSYPSGELYEQYF.

The chain carries TRBV6-6 and TRBJ1-6, with 7 positions matching TRBD1. The CDR3 consists of 15 residues. Per germline, CDR1 MNHNY and CDR2 SVGAGI (reference sequence). The V and J ends lost 3 bases and 6 bases, in that order; junction bases with no gene match: 5. CDR3 residues: CASSYQGGFNSPLHF. DNA of the CDR3: TGTGCCAGCAGTTATCAGGGGGGATTTAATTCACCCCTCCACTTT.

The chain uses TRBV29-1 and TRBJ2-7; 9 nucleotides align to TRBD1. Germline V gene sequence: CDR1 SQVTM, CDR2 ANQGSEA. V lost 7 bases to trimming and J lost 0 bases; unmatched junction nucleotides: 4. The CDR3 is 13 residues long. This CDR3 reads CSDQTGGSYEQYF. CDR3 DNA sequence: TGCAGCGATCAGACAGGGGGCTCCTACGAGCAGTACTTC.

The V gene is TRBV5-1, the J gene TRBJ2-5; no clear D. Deletions cut 0 bases from V and 2 bases from J, with 11 bases between. This CDR3 has 15 amino acids. Germline V gene data show CDR1 as SGHRS and CDR2 as YFSETQ. The chain's CDR3 is CASSLEGRPQETQYF. The CDR3 nucleotides read TGCGCCAGCAGCTTGGAGGGCAGGCCACAAGAGACCCAGTACTTC.

The chain is built from TRBV7-9 and TRBJ2-2; 13 positions match TRBD2. J was trimmed by 6 bases and V by 5 bases; bases with no gene match: 3. In germline, CDR1 is SEHNR, CDR2 FQNEAQ (reference sequence). This CDR3 region has 15 residues. The CDR3 DNA is TGTGCCAGCAGCAGACTAGCGGGGGGCCCCGGGGAGCTGTTTTTT. It yields the protein CASSRLAGGPGELFF.

CDR3 in amino acids: CASSKENSRVAHEQYF. The CDR3, as DNA: TGTGCCAGCAGCAAAGAGAACAGCAGGGTCGCCCACGAGCAGTACTTC. The chain employs TRBV21-1 and TRBJ2-7; the table assigns TRBD1, which was not confirmed against the DNA. TRBV21-1 is a listed pseudogene. The CDR3 is made up of 16 amino acids.

The rearrangement joins TRBV6-6 to TRBJ1-2; D is perhaps TRBD1 (6 bases). The CDR3 is 16 residues long. CDR1 MNHNY and CDR2 SVGAGI come from the germline V gene (reference sequence). V lost 2 bases, J lost 6 bases, and 19 bases lay in between. This CDR3 is CASSYGQQGLGNGYTF. In DNA, the CDR3 is TGTGCCAGCAGTTACGGGCAACAGGGTTTAGGAAATGGCTACACCTTC.

The chain recombines TRBV9 with TRBJ1-1; 7 bases are a match to TRBD1. The J segment lost 4 bases and the V segment lost 2 bases, leaving 8 bases of the junction unmatched. Germline V gene data show CDR1 as SGDLS and CDR2 as YYNGEE. CDR3 length: 15 amino acids. In DNA form, the CDR3 reads TGTGCCAGCAGCGTTACAGGGGTGGGTCGCACTGAAGCTTTCTTT. Encoded protein: CASSVTGVGRTEAFF.

A note on this clone: Other DNA sequences within the sample encode an identical CDR3. The V call is TRBV3-1 (or the pseudogene TRBV3-2), the J call TRBJ1-6, with D unclear. Looked up from germline, CDR1 is LGHDT and CDR2 is YNNKEL (reference sequence). CDR3 length equals 16 residues. The ends were cut back, 1 base at V and 0 bases at J, with 7 bases in the middle. In DNA form, the CDR3 reads TGTGCCAGCAGCCAAGCCGGGAGCTCCTATAATTCACCCCTCCACTTT. Translation: CASSQAGSSYNSPLHF.

The genes are TRBV5-1 and TRBJ2-7, with 7 bases aligning to TRBD2. Looked up from germline, CDR1 is SGHRS and CDR2 is YFSETQ. The CDR3 runs 14 residues. J lost 0 bases, V lost 4 bases, and 4 bases had no gene match. CDR3 in amino acids: CASSPGGSSYEQYF. The DNA of the CDR3 is TGCGCCAGCAGCCCCGGGGGGAGCTCCTACGAGCAGTACTTC.

The table lists this clone with a count of one. This CDR3 is CASSPGQGGYEQYF. The CDR3 nucleotides read TGTGCCAGCAGCCCCGGACAGGGCGGCTACGAGCAGTACTTC. The chain is built from TRBV4-2 and TRBJ2-7; TRBD1 matches 8 bases. The CDR3 covers 14 residues. The V segment lost 4 bases and the J segment 3 bases; nucleotides outside the gene matches: 5. The germline gives CDR1 LGHNA, CDR2 YNFKEQ.

V usage is TRBV28 and J usage is TRBJ2-4; either TRBD1 or TRBD2 may supply D (6 bases each). Germline V gene data show CDR1 as MDHEN and CDR2 as SYDVKM. The V end was cut by 2 bases, the J end by 4 bases, with 21 bases between. CDR3 length: 18 residues. CDR3 protein: CASSLGFWGRGRKNIQYF. The CDR3 nucleotides read TGTGCCAGCAGTTTAGGGTTTTGGGGGCGGGGTAGGAAAAACATTCAGTACTTC.

This clone has a single count. The gene calls are TRBV4-3 and TRBJ2-2; the D is unclear. The CDR3 extends over 13 amino acids. In germline, CDR1 is LGHNA, CDR2 YSLEER. V was clipped by 8 bases and J by 0 bases, with 7 bases between them. In DNA, the CDR3 is TGCGCCAGCGGCACGGCGAACACCGGGGAGCTGTTTTTT. Translation gives CASGTANTGELFF.

The chain is built from TRBV7-8 and TRBJ1-2; 7 nucleotides match TRBD1. The CDR3 loop spans 15 amino acids. Germline V gene data show CDR1 as SGHVS and CDR2 as FQNEAQ. Trimming took 3 bases from V and 8 from J; bases not matched to a gene: 12. The CDR3 DNA reads as TGTGCCAGCAGCTTGAAGTTGCCGACAGGGAAGGGCTACACCTTC. This gives the protein CASSLKLPTGKGYTF.

V is TRBV7-2 and J is TRBJ2-1; maybe TRBD2 (6 bases). V shed 1 base and J shed 2 bases, with 9 bases lying between them. Germline CDR1 is SGHTA and CDR2 is FQGNSA. This CDR3 spans 15 amino acids. The DNA of the CDR3 is TGTGCCAGCAGCTTAGGGGGGGTCGCCTACAATGAGCAGTTCTTC. This codes for CASSLGGVAYNEQFF.

The CDR3 coding sequence is TGCAGTGGGTCGGTTGACTACGAGCAGTACTTC. This gives the protein CSGSVDYEQYF. The chain has TRBV20-1 and TRBJ2-7; D gene uncertain. The CDR3 runs 11 residues. The germline V and J ends were trimmed by 7 bases and 3 bases, with 10 bases remaining between them. Germline assignment: CDR1 DFQATT and CDR2 SNEGSKA (reference sequence).

This sequence joins TRBV6-2 or TRBV6-3 and TRBJ1-5, with 9 bases lining up with TRBD1. CDR3 length: 16 residues. Unmatched junction bases numbered 7, after V lost 5 bases and J lost 2 bases. The germline gives CDR1 MNHEY, CDR2 SVGEGT. The CDR3 nucleotides read TGTGCCAGCAGTGACGTGGGACAGGGAGGCAATCAGCCCCAGCATTTT. The encoded protein is CASSDVGQGGNQPQHF.

The chain combines TRBV6-6 with TRBJ2-3; 9 nucleotides line up with TRBD2. Germline CDR1 and CDR2: MNHNY and SVGAGI (reference sequence). The V segment lost 5 bases and the J segment 6 bases; nucleotides outside the gene matches: 15. There are 17 residues in the CDR3. The CDR3, as DNA: TGTGCCAGCAGTCCAATCCCAGCGGGGGGCCCCACGGATACGCAGTATTTT. Amino acids: CASSPIPAGGPTDTQYF.

This chain uses TRBV29-1 with TRBJ1-2; D possibly corresponds to TRBD1 (6 bases). CDR3 length: 13 amino acids. V gave up 2 bases and J gave up 8 bases, with 15 bases separating them. The germline V gene encodes CDR1 SQVTM and CDR2 ANQGSEA. CDR3 in DNA: TGCAGCGTTGAACAACAGGGTCTAGGCGGCTACACCTTC. Translation: CSVEQQGLGGYTF.

This chain uses TRBV2 with TRBJ2-7, with no clear D. V was pared by 1 base and J by 3 bases, with 10 bases between. The CDR3 is made up of 14 amino acids. The germline CDR1 and CDR2 sequences are SNHLY and FYNNEI. CDR3 DNA sequence: TGTGCCAGCAGTGAAGGGATCAACAACTACGAGCAGTACTTC. This sequence encodes CASSEGINNYEQYF.

This chain uses TRBV9 with TRBJ2-3, with 10 nucleotides matching TRBD2. This CDR3 region has 14 residues. The germline CDR1 and CDR2 sequences are SGDLS and YYNGEE. J was trimmed by 6 bases and V by 4 bases; bases with no gene match: 5. The CDR3 DNA sequence: TGTGCCAGCAGCCCGCTAGCGGGGGCCGATACGCAGTATTTT. This sequence encodes CASSPLAGADTQYF.

The chain joins TRBV5-4 to TRBJ2-5, with 9 nucleotides matching TRBD1. The V and J ends lost 5 bases and 5 bases, in that order; junction bases with no gene match: 4. CDR1 is SGHNT and CDR2 is YYREEE in the germline V gene (reference sequence). The CDR3 consists of 13 residues. The CDR3 DNA follows: TGTGCCAGCAGAGACAGGGGGGACGAGACCCAGTACTTC. It specifies CASRDRGDETQYF.

The genes are TRBV6-5 and TRBJ2-5, with unresolved D. The V and J ends lost 5 bases and 4 bases respectively, with 14 bases between them. Germline CDR1 MNHEY, CDR2 SVGAGI. CDR3 size: 14 residues. The DNA for the CDR3 is TGTGCCAGCAGTACGACTCGGCTTTCAGAGACCCAGTACTTC. Amino acid sequence: CASSTTRLSETQYF.

The chain recombines TRBV24-1 with TRBJ1-1; the D is unclear. This CDR3 comprises 14 residues. The germline V and J ends were trimmed by 6 bases and 5 bases, with 15 bases remaining between them. CDR1 is KGHDR and CDR2 is SFDVKD in the germline V gene. For the CDR3, the DNA is TGTGCCACCAGTCCCCGGGGAGGCGGGACTGAAGCTTTCTTT. This translates into CATSPRGGGTEAFF.

The chain employs TRBV3-1 (or the pseudogene TRBV3-2) and TRBJ1-2, with TRBD1 as a possible D gene (6 bases). In germline, CDR1 is LGHDT, CDR2 YNNKEL (reference sequence). The CDR3 extends over 14 amino acids. V dropped 4 bases and J dropped 3 bases, with 12 bases sitting between them. The CDR3 DNA sequence: TGTGCCAGCAGCCCCAGGCAGGGGCACTATGGCTACACCTTC. Protein sequence: CASSPRQGHYGYTF.